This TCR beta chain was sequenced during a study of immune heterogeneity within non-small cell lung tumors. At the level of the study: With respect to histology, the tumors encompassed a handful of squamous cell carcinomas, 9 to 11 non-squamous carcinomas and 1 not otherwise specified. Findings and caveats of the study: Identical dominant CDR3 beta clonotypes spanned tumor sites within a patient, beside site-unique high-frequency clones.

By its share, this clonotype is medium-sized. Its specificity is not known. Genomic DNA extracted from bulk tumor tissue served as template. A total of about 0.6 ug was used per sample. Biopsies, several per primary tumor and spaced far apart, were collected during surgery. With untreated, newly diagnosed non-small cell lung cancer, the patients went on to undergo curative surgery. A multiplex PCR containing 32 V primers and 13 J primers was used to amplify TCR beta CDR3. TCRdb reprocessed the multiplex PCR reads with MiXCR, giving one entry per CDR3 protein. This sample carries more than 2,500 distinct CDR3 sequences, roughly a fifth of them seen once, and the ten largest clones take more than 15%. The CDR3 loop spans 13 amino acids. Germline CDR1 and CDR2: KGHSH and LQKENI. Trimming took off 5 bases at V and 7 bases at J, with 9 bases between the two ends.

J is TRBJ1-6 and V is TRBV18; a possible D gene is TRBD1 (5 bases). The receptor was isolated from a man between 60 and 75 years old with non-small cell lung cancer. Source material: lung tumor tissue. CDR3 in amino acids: CASSTDRNSPLHF. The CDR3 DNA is TGTGCCAGCTCAACTGACAGAAATTCACCCCTCCACTTT.